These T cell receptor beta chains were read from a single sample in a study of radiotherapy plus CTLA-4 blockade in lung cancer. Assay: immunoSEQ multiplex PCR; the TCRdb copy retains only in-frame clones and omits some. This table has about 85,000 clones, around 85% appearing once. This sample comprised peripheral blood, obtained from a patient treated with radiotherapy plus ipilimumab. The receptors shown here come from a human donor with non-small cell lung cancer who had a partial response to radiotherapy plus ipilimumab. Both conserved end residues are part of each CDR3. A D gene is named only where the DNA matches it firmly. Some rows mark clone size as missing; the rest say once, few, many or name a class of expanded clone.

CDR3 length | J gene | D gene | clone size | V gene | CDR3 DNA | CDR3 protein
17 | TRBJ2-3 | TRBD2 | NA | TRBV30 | TGTGCCTGGAGTCGAGAGCGGACTAGCGGGAGGACAGATACGCAGTATTTT | CAWSRERTSGRTDTQYF
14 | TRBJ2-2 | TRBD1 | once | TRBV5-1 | TGCGCCAGCAGCTGGACAGGGCTGACCGGGGAGCTGTTTTTT | CASSWTGLTGELFF
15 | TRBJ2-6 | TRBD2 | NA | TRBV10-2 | TGCGCCAGCAGTGGGGGGGGGAATGGGGCCAACGTCCTGACTTTC | CASSGGGNGANVLTF
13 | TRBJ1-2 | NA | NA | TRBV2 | TGTGCCAGCAGTGCCCGGGAGAACTATGGCTACACCTTC | CASSARENYGYTF
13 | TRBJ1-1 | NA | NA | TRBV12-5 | TGTGCTAGTGGCGGGGGTATCGGCACTGAAGCTTTCTTT | CASGGGIGTEAFF
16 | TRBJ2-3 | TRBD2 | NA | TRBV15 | TGTGCCACCAGCAGACGTATAGCGGGGGGGTCAGATACGCAGTATTTT | CATSRRIAGGSDTQYF
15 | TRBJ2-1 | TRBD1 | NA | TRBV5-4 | TGTGCCAGCAGCTTGGGAAACAGGGGGAACAATGAGCAGTTCTTC | CASSLGNRGNNEQFF
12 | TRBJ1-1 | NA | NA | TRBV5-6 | TGTGCCAGCAGCTTGGCCATTGCTGAAGCTTTCTTT | CASSLAIAEAFF
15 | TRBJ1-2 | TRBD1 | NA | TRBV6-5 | TGTGCCACCGTGATTACAGGGGGCCGGGACTATGGCTACACCTTC | CATVITGGRDYGYTF
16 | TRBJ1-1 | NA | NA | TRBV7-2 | TGTGCCAGCAGCTTAAACCCCACCGGCAGGGGCTCTGAAGCTTTCTTT | CASSLNPTGRGSEAFF
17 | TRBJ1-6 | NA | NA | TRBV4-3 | TGCGCCAGCAGCCAAGAAAGGTACCAGGGTAATAATTCACCCCTCCACTTT | CASSQERYQGNNSPLHF
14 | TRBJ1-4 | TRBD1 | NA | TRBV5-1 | TGCGCCAGCAGCTTGTCAGGGGGTGATGAAAAACTGTTTTTT | CASSLSGGDEKLFF
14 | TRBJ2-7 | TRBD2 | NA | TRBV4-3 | TGCGCCAGCAGCCTGGGACTAGGGGGGTACGAGCAGTACTTC | CASSLGLGGYEQYF
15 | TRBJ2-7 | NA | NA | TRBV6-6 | TGTGCCAGCACCCTAGGCAGCGGGCCCGCGGGCGAGCAGTACTTC | CASTLGSGPAGEQYF
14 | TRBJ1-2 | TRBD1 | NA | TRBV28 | TGTGCCAGCAGCTACGTCGACAGGGTGTATGGCTACACCTTC | CASSYVDRVYGYTF
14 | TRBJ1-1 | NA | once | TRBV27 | TGTGCCAGCAGTCGGGTGCAACTGAACACTGAAGCTTTCTTT | CASSRVQLNTEAFF
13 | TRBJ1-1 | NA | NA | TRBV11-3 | TGTGCCAGCAGCAACGGCAGGGGCCGTGAAGCTTTCTTT | CASSNGRGREAFF
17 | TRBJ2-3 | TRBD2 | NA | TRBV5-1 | TGCGCCAGCAGCTTGGCCAAAATCGGACTAGCGGGAGATACGCAGTATTTT | CASSLAKIGLAGDTQYF
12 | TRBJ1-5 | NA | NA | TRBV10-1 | TGCGCCAGCAGTGAGGGAGCGCAGCCCCAGCATTTT | CASSEGAQPQHF
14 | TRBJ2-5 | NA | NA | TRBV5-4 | TGTGCCAGCAGCCCGGACCCTGCGGGGGAGACCCAGTACTTC | CASSPDPAGETQYF
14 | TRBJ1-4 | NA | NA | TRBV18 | TGTGCCAGCTCACCACCCCAGGGGCCTGAAAAACTGTTTTTT | CASSPPQGPEKLFF
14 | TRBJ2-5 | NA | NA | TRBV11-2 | TGTGCCAGCAGCTTAGAAAGGGGGGGAGAGACCCAGTACTTC | CASSLERGGETQYF
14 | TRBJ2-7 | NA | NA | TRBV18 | TGTGCCAGCTCACCACGTCAGGGGACCTACGAGCAGTACTTC | CASSPRQGTYEQYF
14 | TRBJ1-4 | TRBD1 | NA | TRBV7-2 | TGTGCCAGCAGACCGACAGGGCGGGGTGAAAAACTGTTTTTT | CASRPTGRGEKLFF
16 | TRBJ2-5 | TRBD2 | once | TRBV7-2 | TGTGCCAGCAGCTTAGCGCCGGGACTAGTTACGGAGACCCAGTACTTC | CASSLAPGLVTETQYF
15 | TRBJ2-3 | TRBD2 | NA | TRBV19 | TGTGCCAGTAGTATATTCTCACTAGCGGGAGTCACGCAGTATTTT | CASSIFSLAGVTQYF
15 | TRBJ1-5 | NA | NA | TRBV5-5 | TGTGCCAGCAGCTTCCAGGGAAAGGGCAATCAGCCCCAGCATTTT | CASSFQGKGNQPQHF
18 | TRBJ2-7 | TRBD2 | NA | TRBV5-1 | TGCGCCAGCAGCTTGGGTATTCGGACTAGCGTAGCCCACTACGAGCAGTACTTC | CASSLGIRTSVAHYEQYF
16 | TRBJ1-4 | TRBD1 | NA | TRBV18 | TGTGCCAGCTCACCACCGGAGGGGACAGGGCGGGAAAAACTGTTTTTT | CASSPPEGTGREKLFF
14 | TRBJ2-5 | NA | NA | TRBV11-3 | TGTGCCAGCAGCTCGACAGGTTTCCAAGAGACCCAGTACTTC | CASSSTGFQETQYF
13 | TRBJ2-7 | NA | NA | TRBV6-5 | TGTGCCTGCACCCGGCCGGGTACCTACGAGCAGTACTTC | CACTRPGTYEQYF
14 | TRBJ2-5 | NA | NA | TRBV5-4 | TGTGCCAGCAGCTTAAGACAGCCGCAAGAGACCCAGTACTTC | CASSLRQPQETQYF
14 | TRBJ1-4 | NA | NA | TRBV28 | TGTGCCAGCAGTAATGACAGATTTTATGAAAAACTGTTTTTT | CASSNDRFYEKLFF
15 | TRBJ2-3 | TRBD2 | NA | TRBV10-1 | TGCGCCAGTTCGGGGACTACAAGGAGCACAGATACGCAGTATTTT | CASSGTTRSTDTQYF
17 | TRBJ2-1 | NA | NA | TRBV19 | TGTGCCACCCAGGTAGAGGGCGGGCTGAGCTCCTACAATGAGCAGTTCTTC | CATQVEGGLSSYNEQFF
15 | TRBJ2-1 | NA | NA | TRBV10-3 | TGTGCCACACTAAACACTCTAAGCGGCCTAAATGAGCAGTTCTTC | CATLNTLSGLNEQFF
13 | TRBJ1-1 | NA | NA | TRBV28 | TGTGCCAGCAGTTTGCGGGGCATCACTGAAGCTTTCTTT | CASSLRGITEAFF
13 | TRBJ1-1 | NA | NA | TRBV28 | TGTGCCAGCAGTCGGGGGGGGAACACTGAAGCTTTCTTT | CASSRGGNTEAFF
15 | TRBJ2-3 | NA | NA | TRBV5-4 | TGTGCCAGCAGCTTGGGACAGTCCCTTAGGAATACGCAGTATTTT | CASSLGQSLRNTQYF
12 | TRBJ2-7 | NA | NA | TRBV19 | TGTGCCAGTAGTACAGGTCCCTACGAGCAGTACTTC | CASSTGPYEQYF
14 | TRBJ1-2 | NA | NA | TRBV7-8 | TGTGCCAGCAGCTTAGCGGGGGGTTTCTATGGCTACACCTTC | CASSLAGGFYGYTF
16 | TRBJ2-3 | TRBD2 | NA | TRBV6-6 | TGTGCCAGCAGTCCAGGAGCGGGAGGGCCGGCAGATACGCAGTATTTT | CASSPGAGGPADTQYF
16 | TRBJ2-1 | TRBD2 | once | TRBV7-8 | TGTGCCAGCAGCTTAGCCGGAGCGGGAGCTCGCAATGAGCAGTTCTTC | CASSLAGAGARNEQFF
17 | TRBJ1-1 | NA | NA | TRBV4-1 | TGCGCCAGCAGCCTATATAGGTCCGGGACAAAGTACACTGAAGCTTTCTTT | CASSLYRSGTKYTEAFF